This T cell receptor (beta chain) was recorded in a study of T cells after yellow fever vaccination. Via MiXCR, TCRdb re-called the 5' RACE reads, giving one row per CDR3 protein. This repertoire shows roughly 400,000 distinct CDR3 sequences, around 20% found once; its top ten account for 15% to 20%. The CDR3 totals 18 residues. V lost 4 bases and J lost 2; bases outside the gene matches: 16. Looked up from germline, CDR1 is LGHNA and CDR2 is YNFKEQ. Sequencing was performed on PBMCs, taken before the yellow fever booster vaccination. The chain carries TRBV4-2 and TRBJ1-2; TRBD1 matches 7 bases. The TCR was taken from a man younger than 30 who received the YFV17D yellow fever vaccine. The CDR3 loop reads CASSRSLPDRVENYGYTF. CDR3 nucleotide sequence: TGTGCCAGCAGCCGCAGTCTCCCTGACAGGGTGGAAAACTATGGCTACACCTTC.